This is a list of T cell receptor beta chains from one sample in a study of blood T cells in healthy people across ages. MiXCR was run by TCRdb on the 5' RACE reads, yielding one entry per CDR3 protein. This sample carries about 1.8 million distinct CDR3 sequences, 49% of them seen once, and the ten largest clones take roughly 2.1%. Sequenced material: blood. Every receptor here comes from a middle-aged woman in good health. CDR3s include the opening cysteine and the closing phenylalanine or tryptophan. Each record gives: V gene, clone size, CDR3 protein. Some rows mark clone size as missing; the rest say once, few, many or name a class of expanded clone.

TRBV15 | NA | CATSRKDPTTDTQYF
TRBV7-2 | few | CASSLPSGVYNEQFF
TRBV6-1 | once | CASKISGANVPTF
TRBV9 | NA | CASSVEVSSYNEQFF
TRBV18 | once | CASSGTAFLYGYTF
TRBV25-1 | NA | CASRGGGYTDTQYF
TRBV6-2/TRBV6-3 | few | CASRPTGLETQYF
TRBV27 | NA | CASSPGQGAPTNTEAFF
TRBV7-2 | NA | CASSWGDTTDTQYF
TRBV6-2/TRBV6-3 | once | CASSPFLAGGADTQYF
TRBV6-2/TRBV6-3 | few | CASSPPRAGVPLAKNIQYF
TRBV7-9 | NA | CASSFGGQGIRGYTF
TRBV7-9 | NA | CASSILWRGIEKLFF
TRBV5-1 | once | CASSLTGFSENGYTF
TRBV13 | NA | CASKFQPSAFF
TRBV9 | NA | CASSVDRAGPLYGYTF
TRBV4-3 | NA | CASSQDRTGGPTMNTEAFF
TRBV14 | NA | CASSRRGREQFF
TRBV7-2 | NA | CASSLGLSPLHF
TRBV15 | NA | CATSRVAGTTTDTQYF
TRBV9 | few | CASSVGGGVETQYF
TRBV20-1 | NA | CSARAGTNRGEQYF
TRBV14 | NA | CASSQLQAGKNTEAFF
TRBV27 | NA | CASRPTGTGDNSPLHF
TRBV6-1 | NA | CASSNPGLGLTDTQYF
TRBV7-2 | NA | CASSPLGPPNYGYTF
TRBV24-1 | NA | CATSDFLEVPTLDNQETQYF
TRBV6-5 | NA | CASRTARGQSYEQYF
TRBV7-7 | NA | CASSHDRGDEQFF
TRBV5-5 | NA | CASSGGALGANVLTF
TRBV20-1 | few | CSARDRGTVPREQYF
TRBV20-1 | NA | CSAASGLIYNEQFF
TRBV7-3 | NA | CASSQGGGVDSPLHF
TRBV20-1 | NA | CSAVPQVTDTQYF
TRBV3-1 | NA | CASSQARQQETQYF
TRBV29-1 | NA | CSVEEGGEETEAFF
TRBV18 | NA | CASSPIQGWATDTQYF
TRBV12-3/TRBV12-4 | NA | CASSTQRTGTRNSYNEQYF
TRBV20-1 | NA | CSARAISVSNQPQHF
TRBV11-1 | NA | CASSSQGQGVNNEQFF
TRBV7-2 | NA | CASSLLTSGGPGGDTQYF